These 20 T cell receptor beta chains came from one sample sequenced in a study of identical twins (dated by TCRdb to the mid-2010s). The library was obtained by 5' RACE. Instrument used: Illumina HiSeq 2000. TCRdb reworked the public reads: Q25 trimming with fastp, MiXCR clone assembly, productive beta chains retained. Duplicate CDR3 protein sequences are folded into a single record with the most common DNA and genes. Counted in this sample were roughly 1,500,000 distinct CDR3 sequences; about 30% of them appeared once. 0.25% to 0.3% of the sample belongs to the ten largest clones. Sequenced input: cord blood. Every receptor here comes from a newborn girl in good health.

This sequence joins TRBV7-9 and TRBJ2-3, with 9 nucleotides matching TRBD2. This CDR3 is 16 amino acids long. Germline V gene data show CDR1 as SEHNR and CDR2 as FQNEAQ (reference sequence). J gave up 3 bases and V 5 bases, and 9 bases lay outside the gene matches. CDR3 sequence: CASSPPLAGKTDTQYF. Here the CDR3 DNA reads TGTGCCAGCAGCCCTCCGCTAGCGGGAAAAACAGATACGCAGTATTTT.

The chain combines TRBV20-1 with TRBJ2-3; 8 nucleotides line up with TRBD2. This CDR3 has 14 amino acids. Germline V gives CDR1 DFQATT, CDR2 SNEGSKA (reference sequence). V shed 7 bases, J shed 2 bases, and the junction held 8 bases outside the gene matches. CDR3 residues: CSGIAGLLTDTQYF. The CDR3 DNA follows: TGCAGTGGGATAGCGGGATTGCTCACAGATACGCAGTATTTT.

The rearrangement uses TRBV28 and TRBJ1-1; the match to TRBD1 covers 7 bases. Trimming at V came to 7 bases and at J to 3 bases, leaving 8 bases not matched to a gene. The CDR3 is 14 residues long. Germline values: CDR1 MDHEN, CDR2 SYDVKM. CDR3 sequence reads: CASNQQGLDTEAFF. CDR3 nucleotides: TGTGCCAGCAACCAACAGGGGTTGGACACTGAAGCTTTCTTT.

The J gene is TRBJ1-1, the V gene TRBV21-1; TRBD1 is the table's D call and was not checked against the DNA. TRBV21-1 represents a pseudogene. This CDR3 contains 15 residues. The CDR3 DNA follows: TGTGCCAGCAGCAAAGACAGGGGGCTGAACACTGAAGCTTTCTTT. The encoded protein is CASSKDRGLNTEAFF.

This clonotype was detected only a few times. The gene calls are TRBV10-3 and TRBJ2-5; D is unresolved. The CDR3 is made up of 12 amino acids. The V end lost 0 bases, the J end lost 11 bases, and 10 bases lay between the germline ends. Germline loops: CDR1 ENHRY, CDR2 SYGVKD. CDR3: CAISESPPRQYF. CDR3 in DNA: TGTGCCATCAGTGAGTCTCCACCTCGGCAGTACTTC.

The chain has TRBV3-1 and TRBJ1-5; D uncertain. Trimming left V 3 bases short and J 8 bases short, with 11 bases between. Germline CDR1 is LGHDT and CDR2 is YNNKEL (reference sequence). The CDR3 runs 13 residues. The CDR3 sequence is CASSHGRREPQHF. The CDR3 bases are TGTGCCAGCAGCCACGGCCGCCGAGAGCCCCAGCATTTT.

This clonotype came up a few times. J is TRBJ1-1 and V is TRBV7-2, with 8 bases aligning to TRBD1. The CDR3 runs 16 residues. With V trimmed by 3 bases and J by 0 bases, 6 bases remained unmatched. Germline V lookup: CDR1 SGHTA, CDR2 FQGNSA. CDR3 protein: CASSFHGTGLNTEAFF. In DNA, the CDR3 is TGTGCCAGCAGCTTCCATGGGACAGGCTTGAACACTGAAGCTTTCTTT. The entire variable domain, with the rest obtained from reference TRBV7-2 and TRBJ1-1, is as follows: GAGVSQSPSNKVTEKGKDVELRCDPISGHTALYWYRQSLGQGLEFLIYFQGNSAPDKSGLPSDRFSAERTGGSVSTLTIQRTQQEDSAVYLCASSFHGTGLNTEAFFGQGTRLTVV.

This clonotype is a singleton in its sample. A junction boundary mismatches the germline segment, possibly from a read error. This chain links TRBV19 with TRBJ1-5; D might be TRBD1 (6 bases). There are 16 residues in the CDR3. Germline CDR1 LNHDA, CDR2 SQIVND (reference sequence). CDR3 region: CAGSPEPGHSNQPQHF. CDR3 in DNA: TGTGCCGGTAGTCCTGAGCCGGGACATAGCAATCAGCCCCAGCATTTT.

This clonotype came up a few times. The V gene is TRBV21-1, the J gene TRBJ1-1; the table's D call, TRBD1, has no DNA check behind it. TRBV21-1 is deemed a pseudogene. The CDR3 sequence is 16 residues long. The CDR3 reads CASSKALFLGGTEAFF. The CDR3 DNA reads as TGTGCCAGCAGCAAAGCGCTATTTTTGGGGGGCACTGAAGCTTTCTTT.

V gene TRBV4-1 combines with J gene TRBJ1-5, with a possible D match to TRBD1 (5 bases). Trimming removed 1 base at V and 4 bases at J, with 17 bases between. The CDR3 is 17 amino acids. CDR1 and CDR2 (germline): MGHRA, YSYEKL. CDR3 residues: CASSQVQGLRRNQPQHF. CDR3 nucleotides: TGCGCCAGCAGCCAAGTCCAGGGTCTCCGGCGGAATCAGCCCCAGCATTTT.

The chain joins TRBV5-1 to TRBJ1-6, with D tentatively TRBD1 (5 bases). The CDR3 totals 15 residues. V gave up 7 bases and J gave up 0 bases, with 11 bases separating them. The V gene's germline CDR1 is SGHRS and CDR2 YFSETQ. CDR3 coding DNA: TGCGCCAGCGGAGAGGGGCTCTCCTATAATTCACCCCTCCACTTT. Translated: CASGEGLSYNSPLHF.

This chain joins TRBV20-1 and TRBJ1-5; 7 nucleotides align to TRBD1. The CDR3 sequence is 15 residues long. Per germline, CDR1 DFQATT and CDR2 SNEGSKA (reference sequence). V lost 5 bases and J lost 5; bases outside the gene matches: 12. In nucleotides, the CDR3 is TGCAGTGCTGGCTCACAGGGGCGTGGGTATCAGCCCCAGCATTTT. Translation: CSAGSQGRGYQPQHF.

This clonotype was picked up a small number of times. The chain recombines TRBV11-2 with TRBJ2-5, with D maybe TRBD1 (6 bases). The J call is doubtful: the DNA matches TRBJ2-7 better. Per the germline V gene, CDR1 is SGHAT and CDR2 is FQNNGV. The CDR3 has 14 amino acids. The CDR3 sequence: CASSPVRGRNEQYF. The CDR3 bases are TGTGCCAGCAGCCCCGTCAGGGGCCGGAACGAGCAGTACTTC.

The chain is built from TRBV12-3 or TRBV12-4 and TRBJ2-7; 8 positions agree with TRBD1. The V segment lost 3 bases and the J segment 5 bases; nucleotides outside the gene matches: 6. The CDR3 length is 14 residues. CDR3 region: CASSFQGARHEQYF. The DNA for the CDR3 is TGTGCCAGCAGTTTCCAGGGGGCGCGCCACGAGCAGTACTTC.

For the CDR3, the DNA is TGTGCCAGCAGTTTAGCGCTGGGCCGGGAGACCCAGTACTTC. Translated, it gives CASSLALGRETQYF. The rearrangement uses TRBV12-3 or TRBV12-4 and TRBJ2-5; D call uncertain. Trimming took 0 bases from V and 5 from J, leaving 10 bases between them. There are 14 residues in the CDR3.

This clonotype occurred a few times. The chain combines TRBV12-3 or TRBV12-4 with TRBJ2-1; 13 bases fit TRBD2. The V gene end was trimmed by 5 bases and the J gene end by 7 bases; junction bases not matched to a gene: 5. The CDR3 contains 15 residues. The CDR3 DNA sequence: TGTGCCAGCAGTCCACTAGCGGGGGGGAAGAATGAGCAGTTCTTC. Translation gives CASSPLAGGKNEQFF.

This chain uses TRBV15 with TRBJ2-3; D assignment may be TRBD1 or TRBD2 (5 bases each). The CDR3 extends over 12 amino acids. In germline, CDR1 is LNHNV, CDR2 YYDKDF (reference sequence). Trimming took off 1 base at V and 6 bases at J, with 5 bases between the two ends. In DNA form, the CDR3 reads TGTGCCACCAGCAGAGGGGGGGATACGCAGTATTTT. Amino acids: CATSRGGDTQYF.

A few counts support this clonotype. The V call is TRBV21-1, the J call TRBJ2-7; the D segment call TRBD1 is taken from the table without a DNA check. TRBV21-1 is labeled a pseudogene. The length of the CDR3 is 14 residues. Here the CDR3 reads CASKESDRTYEQYF. The CDR3 coding sequence is TGTGCCAGCAAGGAATCGGACAGGACCTACGAGCAGTACTTC.

V and J are TRBV15 and TRBJ2-1, with D possibly matching TRBD2 (5 bases). The ends were cut back, 10 bases at V and 4 bases at J, with 17 bases in the middle. The germline V gene encodes CDR1 LNHNV and CDR2 YYDKDF (reference sequence). CDR3 length equals 14 residues. CDR3 region: CAISTGIFYNEQFF. The CDR3 nucleotides read TGTGCCATCTCTACCGGGATATTTTACAATGAGCAGTTCTTC.

The chain is built from TRBV20-1 and TRBJ1-4; weak D call: TRBD1 (5 bases). Trimming removed 5 bases at V and 7 bases at J, with 17 bases between. Germline CDR1 DFQATT, CDR2 SNEGSKA (reference sequence). The length of the CDR3 is 14 residues. In DNA form, the CDR3 reads TGCAGTGCTCCTCCCACCCGGGGGGGTGAAAAACTGTTTTTT. Translating gives CSAPPTRGGEKLFF.